This T cell receptor beta chain was recorded in a study of shared clonotypes between healthy human individuals (dated by TCRdb to between 2020 and 2021). A note on the overall study: The cohort included three men and a couple of women between 18 and 49 years of age. For each donor, CD4 naive and CD4 memory were each given three plates, CD8 naive was given two plates, and CD8 memory was given one plate. Different laboratories and diverse techniques were used to prepare libraries and sequence TCR repertoires, to increase sequencing depth and limit assay-specific biases. Each donor's leukapheresis produced roughly between about 0.9 and 9.5 billion PBMCs. Blood TCR repertoires of four to six healthy adults were deeply sequenced to estimate repertoire size and the extent of clonotype sharing between individuals. The paper as a whole reports these results and caveats: Sampling was limited to blood, and TCR repertoires in tissue likely differ from TCR repertoires in blood. Estimated clonotype richness was generally larger for naive than for memory subsets. Pairwise subsampling led to the expectation that sequencing depth would affect the degree of clonotype sharing among donors. Compared with non-shared clonotypes, the clonotypes found in all four sorted-subset donors had higher generation probabilities. The genetic and exposure-history diversity represented was limited by the small number of donors. Across a few donors, approximately 4.6% of naive CD4, roughly 3.5% of naive CD8, 2.3% of memory CD4, and around 0.4% of memory CD8 clonotypes were shared. Incomplete sequencing was indicated by rarefaction of sorted-subset datasets, despite the large sequencing depth.

Concerning this clone: It has no known antigen specificity. No base qualities exist here, and no much larger clone lies one base off it.

Healthy HIV-negative adults with no recently reported acute infections or vaccinations were included as donors. Only Caucasian adults living in Nashville, Tennessee, USA were represented among the donors. Magnetic negative selection was used to enrich CD4+ T cells, after which naive cells were positively selected on CD45RA and the negative fraction became the memory subset. Blood was obtained by leukapheresis, after which PBMCs were separated by Ficoll-Histopaque density gradient centrifugation and cryopreserved in liquid nitrogen vapor phase. Analytical flow cytometry was used to check the purity and quantity of every magnetically sorted T cell population. From each sorted fraction, genomic DNA was isolated and quantified by UV absorbance on a Nanodrop 2000c. Using the deep immunoSEQ assay, TCR CDR3 regions were amplified from genomic DNA by multiplex PCR. Genomic DNA extracted from each cell subset was distributed evenly over all wells of several immunoSEQ 96-well plates, and each plate served as one replicate. For sorted subsets, around 0.2 ug of genomic DNA, equivalent to 25,000 to 30,000 T cell genomes, went into each replicate PCR. Purified libraries were quantified with a Qubit 3.0 fluorometer, sized on a Bioanalyzer 2100, and re-quantified with the KAPA Library Quantification kit. Every immunoSEQ 96-well plate was sequenced on a dedicated single-read 150-cycle Illumina NextSeq 550 flow cell. On the authors' methods: Because only junctional sequences without quality scores were contained in the immunoSEQ output, filtering matching that applied to full-length reads could not be performed. To assign V/J genes and CDR3, sequences were annotated against IMGT germline references using PyIR, a Python wrapper for IgBLAST v1.9. Reads were removed for weak V/J assignments (E-value above 1e-6), missing CDR3, stop codons, out-of-frame junctions, or ambiguous translated residues. V3J clonotypes were defined as sequences sharing an identical inferred V gene, J gene, and CDR3 amino acid sequence. Percentage overlap between repertoires was calculated by dividing the number of shared unique clonotypes by the size of the smaller repertoire. RTK rarefaction, the Chao1 estimator, and Recon v2.1 estimates of unobserved clonotypes were used to assess repertoire richness. For all TCRbeta clonotypes obtained by the gDNA method from a handful of donors, generation probabilities were computed with OLGA. This immuneACCESS table, as held by TCRdb, lists in-frame sequences with V and J called but not all clones. Of the missing ones, under half trace to an unresolved V gene in checked studies; the others have no known cause. The DNA was the basis for D and trimming; V, J and clone size are from that table. In this sample the table shows more than 2 million clones, 90% to 95% of which occur a single time. The biggest ten clones account for under 0.15% of the sample.

The material sequenced was naive CD4+ T cells sorted from blood. What the cell subset or site label conveys for this sample: CD45RA+ positively selected. This receptor was identified in a man younger than 30 in good health.

The CDR3 here reads CSVEVQQNTEAFF. The nucleotide sequence reads TGCAGCGTTGAAGTGCAGCAGAACACTGAAGCTTTCTTT. The chain joins TRBV29-1 to TRBJ1-1, with the D gene not confidently named. According to the germline V gene, CDR1 reads SQVTM and CDR2 reads ANQGSEA. The germline ends are 7 bases apart after V is trimmed by 1 base and J by 1 base. The CDR3, from cysteine to phenylalanine, totals 13 residues. Only the CDR3 DNA is retained, 39 bases long and in frame from the first base. The CDR3, completed at both ends by the reference TRBV29-1 and TRBJ1-1 genes, gives the full variable domain SAVISQKPSRDICQRGTSLTIQCQVDSQVTMMFWYRQQPGQSLTLIATANQGSEATYESGFVIDKFPISRPNLTFSTLTVSNMSPEDSSIYLCSVEVQQNTEAFFGQGTRLTVV.